A single sample is the source of the 27 T cell receptor beta chains below, sequenced in a study of T cell responses to AZD1222 COVID-19 vaccine. The table came from immunoSEQ multiplex PCR; TCRdb's copy has only in-frame clones and leaves some out. The data hold some 130,000 clones, with 70% to 90% observed a single time. The input for sequencing was peripheral blood, taken on day 0 of AZD1222 vaccination. These receptors originate from an adult in good health.

The chain links TRBV6-5 to TRBJ2-7; 11 bases map to TRBD2. This CDR3 is 14 amino acids long. The junction had 6 bases not matched to a gene; V was cut back by 7 bases and J by 4 bases. The germline V gene has CDR1 MNHEY and CDR2 SVGAGI. CDR3 sequence: CASKRTSGSYEQYF. In DNA, the CDR3 is TGTGCCAGCAAACGTACTAGCGGGAGTTACGAGCAGTACTTC.

The genes are TRBV18 and TRBJ2-7; 8 bases line up with TRBD2. V shed 6 bases, J shed 2 bases, and the junction held 9 bases outside the gene matches. The CDR3 length is 15 residues. Germline CDR1 and CDR2: KGHSH and LQKENI. CDR3 in DNA: TGTGCCAGCTCCGCCGCGGGGGGTTCTACCTACGAGCAGTACTTC. The encoded protein is CASSAAGGSTYEQYF. The entire variable domain, with the rest obtained from reference TRBV18 and TRBJ2-7, is as follows: NAGVMQNPRHLVRRRGQEARLRCSPMKGHSHVYWYRQLPEEGLKFMVYLQKENIIDESGMPKERFSAEFPKEGPSILRIQQVVRGDSAAYFCASSAAGGSTYEQYFGPGTRLTVT.

This clone occurred a few times. The chain links TRBV12-5 to TRBJ1-1, with a possible D match to TRBD1 (6 bases). V gave up 6 bases and J gave up 8 bases, with 13 bases separating them. The germline V gene encodes CDR1 LGHNT and CDR2 FRNRAP. CDR3 length: 12 amino acids. The DNA for the CDR3 is TGTGCTAGTGGGCTTGGACAGACCGAAGCTTTCTTT. Its translation: CASGLGQTEAFF.

This rearrangement joins TRBV6-5 to TRBJ2-1; D perhaps matches TRBD2 (6 bases). The CDR3 has 15 residues. Germline V gene sequence: CDR1 MNHEY, CDR2 SVGAGI. Trimming stripped 6 bases from V and 10 bases from J, with 22 bases between. CDR3 coding DNA: TGTGCCAGCAGACCCAGCGGTACTAGCCTAACCGAGCAGTTCTTC. It yields the protein CASRPSGTSLTEQFF.

The rearrangement uses TRBV11-2 and TRBJ1-2; TRBD1 matches at 7 bases. This CDR3 region has 14 residues. V lost 2 bases and J lost 4; bases outside the gene matches: 4. The V gene's germline CDR1 is SGHAT and CDR2 FQNNGV. The CDR3, as DNA: TGTGCCAGCAGCTTACCGGGACAGTCCTATGGCTACACCTTC. Translating it yields CASSLPGQSYGYTF.

The gene calls are TRBV9 and TRBJ1-1, with D tentatively TRBD1 (6 bases). V was cut by 2 bases and J by 6 bases, with 14 bases left in between. CDR1 and CDR2 from the germline V gene are SGDLS and YYNGEE. This CDR3 spans 14 amino acids. The CDR3 here is CASSVDSRDAEAFF. The CDR3 DNA reads TGTGCCAGCAGCGTGGACAGCCGCGACGCTGAAGCTTTCTTT.

This chain's CDR3 is CASSFTTPGDSFF. The DNA of the CDR3 is TGTGCCAGCAGTTTTACTACCCCTGGGGACTCGTTCTTC. The chain is built from TRBV7-2 and TRBJ2-1, with D perhaps TRBD2 (6 bases). Deletions cut 6 bases from V and 15 bases from J, with 21 bases between. Germline V lookup: CDR1 SGHTA, CDR2 FQGNSA. The CDR3 sequence is 13 residues long.

The J gene is TRBJ1-5, the V gene TRBV5-5; possibly TRBD1 for D (6 bases). The CDR3 is 17 amino acids. The germline V gene has CDR1 SGHKS and CDR2 YYEKEE (reference sequence). V was shortened by 4 bases and J by 4 bases, with 21 bases between the two germline ends. The CDR3 is CASSVMDSTATNQPQHF. CDR3 bases: TGTGCCAGCAGCGTGATGGACAGTACCGCAACGAATCAGCCCCAGCATTTT.

The chain has TRBV5-1 and TRBJ2-2, with D perhaps matching TRBD1 or TRBD2 (5 bases each). The CDR3 is 15 amino acids. The germline V gene encodes CDR1 SGHRS and CDR2 YFSETQ. V gave up 9 bases and J gave up 5 bases, with 20 bases separating them. The CDR3 nucleotides read TGCGCCACTCACCGGGCTTCAGGGAGTACCGGGGAGCTGTTTTTT. Protein: CATHRASGSTGELFF. Filled out from reference TRBV5-1 and TRBJ2-2, the complete variable domain reads KAGVTQTPRYLIKTRGQQVTLSCSPISGHRSVSWYQQTPGQGLQFLFEYFSETQRNKGNFPGRFSGRQFSNSRSEMNVSTLELGDSALYLCATHRASGSTGELFFGEGSRLTVL.

CDR3 in amino acids: CASSPGGNQETQYF. The CDR3 DNA sequence: TGTGCCAGCAGCCCCGGGGGAAACCAAGAGACCCAGTACTTC. The chain links TRBV7-2 to TRBJ2-5, with D possibly matching TRBD2 (6 bases). The CDR3 covers 14 residues. Trimming cost V 5 bases and J 0 bases, with 10 bases left between them. CDR1 is SGHTA, CDR2 FQGNSA, per germline.

This chain joins TRBV9 and TRBJ1-4; D unclear. Germline lookup yields CDR1 SGDLS and CDR2 YYNGEE. With 3 bases removed from V and 3 bases from J, the gap between germline ends came to 12 bases. The CDR3 totals 15 residues. The CDR3 here is CASSEGLWANEKLFF. The CDR3 nucleotides are TGTGCCAGCAGCGAAGGGCTTTGGGCTAATGAAAAACTGTTTTTT.

The chain is built from TRBV6-5 and TRBJ1-5; 10 positions match TRBD1. V was clipped by 5 bases and J by 3 bases; unmatched bases: 4. CDR1 and CDR2 (germline): MNHEY, SVGAGI. The CDR3 extends over 15 amino acids. Written as DNA, the CDR3 is TGTGCCAGCAGTCCCGGGACAGGGGTCAATCAGCCCCAGCATTTT. Protein product: CASSPGTGVNQPQHF.

V and J are TRBV6-1 and TRBJ2-3; 8 bases are a match to TRBD2. J was trimmed by 2 bases and V by 0 bases; bases with no gene match: 4. CDR1 and CDR2 (germline): MNHNS, SASEGT. The length of the CDR3 is 16 residues. CDR3 nucleotides: TGTGCCAGCAGTGAAGCTGAGCGGGAGATCACAGATACGCAGTATTTT. Protein sequence: CASSEAEREITDTQYF.

This clone has just a few counts. This chain uses TRBV27 with TRBJ2-2, with 8 nucleotides matching TRBD1. The CDR3 totals 14 residues. In germline, CDR1 is MNHEY, CDR2 SMNVEV (reference sequence). The V gene end was trimmed by 6 bases and the J gene end by 4 bases; junction bases not matched to a gene: 4. As DNA, the CDR3 is TGTGCCAGCAGCTGGACAGGGCTCACCGGGGAGCTGTTTTTT. Protein: CASSWTGLTGELFF.

The chain employs TRBV3-1 (or the pseudogene TRBV3-2) and TRBJ2-1; the D call may be TRBD1 or TRBD2 (5 bases each). The CDR3 has 15 amino acids. Germline values: CDR1 LGHDT, CDR2 YNNKEL (reference sequence). The germline V and J ends were trimmed by 4 bases and 5 bases, with 15 bases remaining between them. For the CDR3, the DNA is TGTGCCAGCAGCCGTTACTCACAGGAGGACAATGAGCAGTTCTTC. It translates to CASSRYSQEDNEQFF.

The chain employs TRBV24-1 and TRBJ2-2; 8 bases line up with TRBD1. The CDR3 is 16 amino acids. Germline V lookup: CDR1 KGHDR, CDR2 SFDVKD. V trimming: 7 bases; J trimming: 1 base; junction bases outside the gene matches: 7. The chain's CDR3 is CATRSATGENTGELFF. The CDR3 nucleotides are TGTGCCACCAGATCGGCGACAGGGGAGAACACCGGGGAGCTGTTTTTT.

The rearrangement uses TRBV19 and TRBJ2-7; 9 bases agree with TRBD2. Germline V gene lookup returns CDR1 LNHDA and CDR2 SQIVND (reference sequence). V was pared by 7 bases and J by 5 bases, with 12 bases of the junction left unmatched. This CDR3 is 15 amino acids long. CDR3 bases: TGTGCCAGTACCGACCAGGGACTAGCTAACCACGAGCAGTACTTC. It yields the protein CASTDQGLANHEQYF. Looking up the rest from reference TRBV19 and TRBJ2-7 gives the full variable domain: DGGITQSPKYLFRKEGQNVTLSCEQNLNHDAMYWYRQDPGQGLRLIYYSQIVNDFQKGDIAEGYSVSREKKESFPLTVTSAQKNPTAFYLCASTDQGLANHEQYFGPGTRLTVT.

The CDR3 DNA is TGTGCCAGCAGGTCACTAGCGGGAGGGCGGAGCTCCTACAATGAGCAGTTCTTC. Translated: CASRSLAGGRSSYNEQFF. V usage is TRBV28 and J usage is TRBJ2-1; TRBD2 aligns across 13 bases. The germline gives CDR1 MDHEN, CDR2 SYDVKM. There are 18 residues in the CDR3. V lost 6 bases and J lost 0; bases outside the gene matches: 8.

The chain uses TRBV7-2 and TRBJ2-3; 7 nucleotides align to TRBD2. J gave up 2 bases and V 3 bases, and 14 bases lay outside the gene matches. CDR1 and CDR2 from the germline V gene are SGHTA and FQGNSA. The CDR3 is 18 amino acids. CDR3 protein: CASSLSEWEGLYTDTQYF. The CDR3, as DNA: TGTGCCAGCAGCTTGTCCGAATGGGAGGGCCTGTACACAGATACGCAGTATTTT. The whole variable domain, remainder taken from reference TRBV7-2 and TRBJ2-3, is GAGVSQSPSNKVTEKGKDVELRCDPISGHTALYWYRQSLGQGLEFLIYFQGNSAPDKSGLPSDRFSAERTGGSVSTLTIQRTQQEDSAVYLCASSLSEWEGLYTDTQYFGPGTRLTVL.

CDR3 protein: CASSQGSYGARYEQYF. The CDR3 DNA is TGTGCCAGCAGCCAAGGAAGTTACGGGGCACGGTACGAGCAGTACTTC. The chain uses TRBV3-1 (or the pseudogene TRBV3-2) and TRBJ2-7; D is possibly TRBD1 or TRBD2 (5 bases each). The CDR3 has 16 residues. CDR1 and CDR2 from the germline V gene are LGHDT and YNNKEL (reference sequence). The V and J ends lost 1 base and 4 bases respectively, with 17 bases between them.

This chain uses TRBV18 with TRBJ2-7; a possible D gene is TRBD1 (6 bases). Trimming pared 3 bases from V and 0 bases from J, leaving 15 bases between. The CDR3 is made up of 16 amino acids. Germline-derived CDR1 and CDR2 are KGHSH and LQKENI. CDR3 residues: CASSPQRTESSYEQYF. As DNA, the CDR3 is TGTGCCAGCTCACCTCAGCGGACAGAAAGCTCCTACGAGCAGTACTTC.

The rearrangement joins TRBV7-8 to TRBJ1-4; D ambiguous. Germline loops: CDR1 SGHVS, CDR2 FQNEAQ. V lost 5 bases and J lost 5, with 12 bases in between. The length of the CDR3 is 14 residues. CDR3 residues: CASSQTNENEKLFF. The CDR3 DNA sequence: TGTGCCAGCAGCCAAACGAACGAAAATGAAAAACTGTTTTTT.

The rearrangement joins TRBV20-1 to TRBJ1-2; D gene ambiguous. The V end was cut by 3 bases, the J end by 8 bases, with 10 bases between. CDR1 is DFQATT and CDR2 is SNEGSKA in the germline V gene (reference sequence). The CDR3 consists of 11 residues. This chain's CDR3 is CSASPIHGYTF. In DNA form, the CDR3 reads TGCAGTGCTAGTCCAATTCACGGCTACACCTTC.

The rearrangement links TRBV6-5 to TRBJ1-1; no reliable D call. This CDR3 spans 15 amino acids. Germline CDR1 and CDR2: MNHEY and SVGAGI. The ends were cut back, 6 bases at V and 0 bases at J, with 14 bases in the middle. CDR3 DNA: TGTGCCAGCAGCACTTCGACCGGGGTGAACACTGAAGCTTTCTTT. Amino acid sequence: CASSTSTGVNTEAFF.

In this sample, this clone turned up once. This chain uses TRBV7-7 with TRBJ2-1; D is uncertain. The V gene's germline CDR1 is SSHAT and CDR2 FNYEAQ (reference sequence). Trimming took off 3 bases at V and 5 bases at J, with 14 bases between the two ends. The CDR3 contains 15 residues. The CDR3 loop reads CASSLRSTLNNEQFF. The CDR3 DNA reads as TGTGCCAGCAGCTTGAGATCCACCCTCAACAATGAGCAGTTCTTC.

With respect to this clone: Other nucleotide sequences from this sample produce the same CDR3. The V and J genes are TRBV27 and TRBJ2-1; D remains ambiguous. V shed 4 bases and J shed 5 bases, with 24 bases lying between them. This CDR3 is 18 amino acids long. Germline V gives CDR1 MNHEY, CDR2 SMNVEV (reference sequence). For the CDR3, the DNA is TGTGCCAGCAGTTCCCCTCTTTTGACCCGACGCGATAACAATGAGCAGTTCTTC. It yields the protein CASSSPLLTRRDNNEQFF.

The chain is built from TRBV7-9 and TRBJ2-7; 7 bases are shared with TRBD2. CDR3 size: 18 residues. V was pared by 4 bases and J by 3 bases, with 18 bases of the junction left unmatched. Germline-derived CDR1 and CDR2 are SEHNR and FQNEAQ (reference sequence). CDR3 protein: CASSSLRSRREHIYEQYF. The CDR3 DNA sequence: TGTGCCAGCAGCTCCCTAAGGTCTAGGCGGGAGCATATCTACGAGCAGTACTTC.